The clone carrying this T cell receptor (beta chain) was seen more than once but under ten times. What it binds is unknown. These data originate in a study of graft-versus-host responses after intestinal transplantation. Study at large: Every transplant recipient was induced with anti-thymocyte globulin, then maintained on tacrolimus and steroids for around 3 years. Study observations and caveats: Recipient marrow contained GvH clones, some of which appeared first in ileum or blood.

The V gene lost 4 bases and the J gene lost 5 bases, with 17 bases spanning the gap. The CDR3 has 16 amino acids. Germline V lookup: CDR1 MNHNS, CDR2 SASEGT. Sequenced by immunoSEQ multiplex PCR; TCRdb stores in-frame clones only, minus some. This table has 98,000 or so clones, more than 75% appearing once. The origin of this receptor is a human patient who received an intestinal transplant, so some T cells may come from the graft donor. The genes are TRBV6-1 and TRBJ2-2, with D perhaps matching TRBD2 (5 bases). The specimen comprised PBMCs, sampled 255 days after intestinal transplant. CDR3 residues: CASSASRTRSTGELFF. Written as DNA, the CDR3 is TGTGCCAGCAGTGCTTCTAGGACTCGCTCTACCGGGGAGCTGTTTTTT.